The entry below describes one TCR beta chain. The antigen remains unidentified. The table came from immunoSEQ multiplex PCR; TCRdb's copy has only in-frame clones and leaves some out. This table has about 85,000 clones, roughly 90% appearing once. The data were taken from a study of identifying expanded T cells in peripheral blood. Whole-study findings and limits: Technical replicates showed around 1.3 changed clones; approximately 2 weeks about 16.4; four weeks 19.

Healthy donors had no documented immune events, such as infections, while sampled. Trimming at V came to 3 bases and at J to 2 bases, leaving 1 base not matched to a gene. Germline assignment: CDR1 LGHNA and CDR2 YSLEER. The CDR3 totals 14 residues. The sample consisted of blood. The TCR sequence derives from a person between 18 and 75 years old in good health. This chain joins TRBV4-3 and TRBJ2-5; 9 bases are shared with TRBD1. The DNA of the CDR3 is TGCGCCAGCAGCCACGGGACAGGGCAAGAGACCCAGTACTTC. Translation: CASSHGTGQETQYF.